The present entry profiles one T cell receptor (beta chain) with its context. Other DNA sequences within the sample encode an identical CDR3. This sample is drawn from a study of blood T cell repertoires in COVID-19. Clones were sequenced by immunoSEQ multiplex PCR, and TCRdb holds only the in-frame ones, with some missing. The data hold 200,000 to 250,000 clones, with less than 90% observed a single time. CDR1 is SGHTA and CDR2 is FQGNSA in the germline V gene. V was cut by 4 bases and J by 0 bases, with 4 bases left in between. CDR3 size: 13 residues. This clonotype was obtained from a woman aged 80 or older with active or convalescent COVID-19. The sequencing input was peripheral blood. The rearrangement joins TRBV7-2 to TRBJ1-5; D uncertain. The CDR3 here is CASSSYSNQPQHF. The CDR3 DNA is TGTGCCAGCAGCTCGTATAGCAATCAGCCCCAGCATTTT.